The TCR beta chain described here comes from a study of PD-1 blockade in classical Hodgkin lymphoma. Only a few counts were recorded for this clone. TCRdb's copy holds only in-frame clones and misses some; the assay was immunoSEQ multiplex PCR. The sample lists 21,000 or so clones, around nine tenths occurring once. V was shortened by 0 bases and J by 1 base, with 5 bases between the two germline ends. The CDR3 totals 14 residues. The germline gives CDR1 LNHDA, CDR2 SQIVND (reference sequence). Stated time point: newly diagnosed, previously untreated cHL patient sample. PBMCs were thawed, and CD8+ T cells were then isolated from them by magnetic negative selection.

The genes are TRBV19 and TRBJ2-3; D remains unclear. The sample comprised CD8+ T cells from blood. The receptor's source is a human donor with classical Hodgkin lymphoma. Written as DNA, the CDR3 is TGTGCCAGTAGTATAGACGGCGGCACAGATACGCAGTATTTT. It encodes CASSIDGGTDTQYF.